Presented here are 5 T cell receptor beta chains from one specimen sequenced in a study of blood T cell repertoires in COVID-19. Measured with immunoSEQ multiplex PCR; TCRdb has only the in-frame clones, and not every one. In the table there are roughly 380,000 clones, around 91% of which are singletons. The sequenced material came from peripheral blood. The origin of the receptors is a woman in her 40s with COVID-19, enrolled during active disease.

The J gene is TRBJ1-1, the V gene TRBV6-4; 10 bases are a match to TRBD1. V gave up 8 bases and J gave up 5 bases; unmatched junction bases: 5. Germline values: CDR1 MRHNA, CDR2 SNTAGT. CDR3 length: 13 amino acids. CDR3 protein: CASLRTGGTEAFF. In nucleotides, the CDR3 is TGTGCCAGCCTCAGGACAGGGGGGACTGAAGCTTTCTTT.

The rearrangement joins TRBV5-4 to TRBJ2-5; D remains unclear. With 4 bases removed from V and 2 bases from J, the gap between germline ends came to 9 bases. The CDR3 runs 13 residues. The V gene's germline CDR1 is SGHNT and CDR2 YYREEE (reference sequence). The CDR3 DNA follows: TGTGCCAGCAGCCCAAACATACAAGAGACCCAGTACTTC. Encoded protein: CASSPNIQETQYF.

The chain combines TRBV6-1 with TRBJ2-3, with D possibly being TRBD2 (6 bases). The CDR3 runs to 18 residues. Germline assignment: CDR1 MNHNS and CDR2 SASEGT. V gave up 4 bases and J gave up 2 bases, with 22 bases separating them. CDR3 sequence (DNA): TGTGCCAGCAGTGCCGAATCAGGGTGGGGGAGGTTCACAGATACGCAGTATTTT. Amino acid sequence: CASSAESGWGRFTDTQYF.

The chain couples TRBV21-1 to TRBJ1-5. TRBV21-1 counts as a pseudogene. The CDR3 has 15 residues. Written as DNA, the CDR3 is TGTGCCAGCAGCAAAGACTCTTTTAGCAATCAGCCCCAGCATTTT. Its protein is CASSKDSFSNQPQHF.

This chain connects TRBV19 to TRBJ1-6, with 8 nucleotides matching TRBD1. The CDR3 spans 15 residues. In germline, CDR1 is LNHDA, CDR2 SQIVND (reference sequence). The V and J ends lost 7 bases and 7 bases, in that order; junction bases with no gene match: 9. This CDR3 is CASTPNDRGNSPLHF. DNA of the CDR3: TGTGCCAGTACCCCCAACGACAGGGGAAATTCACCCCTCCACTTT.